A single sample is the source of the 32 T cell receptor beta chains below, sequenced in a study of blood T cell repertoires in COVID-19. Sequenced by immunoSEQ multiplex PCR; TCRdb stores in-frame clones only, minus some. This repertoire shows roughly 260,000 clones, about nine tenths found once; its top ten account for about 2.5%. The sequenced sample consisted of peripheral blood. These receptors all come from a person aged 18 to 35 with COVID-19, enrolled during active disease.

This chain joins TRBV5-6 and TRBJ1-2; D ambiguous. The CDR3 extends over 12 amino acids. The germline gives CDR1 SGHDT, CDR2 YYEEEE. The germline V and J ends were trimmed by 2 bases and 4 bases, with 6 bases remaining between them. In nucleotides, the CDR3 is TGTGCCAGCAGCTTAGCGTCCTATGGCTACACCTTC. Translation: CASSLASYGYTF.

The chain couples TRBV27 to TRBJ1-5; D might be TRBD1 (5 bases). The V end was cut by 6 bases, the J end by 7 bases, with 16 bases between. Germline lookup yields CDR1 MNHEY and CDR2 SMNVEV (reference sequence). The CDR3 has 14 residues. The CDR3 region has the DNA TGTGCCAGCAGCACAACAGGATATCGGCAGCCCCAGCATTTT. This codes for CASSTTGYRQPQHF.

V is TRBV6-2 or TRBV6-3 and J is TRBJ1-2, with 9 nucleotides matching TRBD1. Per the germline V gene, CDR1 is MNHEY and CDR2 is SVGEGT. V shed 2 bases and J 2 bases; nucleotides not matched to a gene: 3. This CDR3 spans 15 amino acids. The chain's CDR3 is CASSYGGQGNYGYTF. DNA of the CDR3: TGTGCCAGCAGTTACGGGGGACAGGGAAACTATGGCTACACCTTC.

The rearrangement joins TRBV24-1 to TRBJ2-1, with TRBD1 matching over 7 bases. The CDR3 sequence is 14 residues long. Germline trimming cut 10 bases from V and 8 bases from J; bases unmatched to any gene: 13. Germline lookup yields CDR1 KGHDR and CDR2 SFDVKD. Here the CDR3 DNA reads TGTGCCACTAGTTCTCGGGACAGAGCCCATGAGCAGTTCTTC. Its protein is CATSSRDRAHEQFF.

This clone occurred once. The V and J genes are TRBV5-1 and TRBJ1-1; 8 bases are a match to TRBD1. V lost 0 bases, J lost 1 base, and 11 bases stayed unmatched. Germline lookup yields CDR1 SGHRS and CDR2 YFSETQ. The CDR3 is 18 residues long. The DNA of the CDR3 is TGCGCCAGCAGCTTGGCAGGACAGGGCCGTATTGGGAACACTGAAGCTTTCTTT. Translated: CASSLAGQGRIGNTEAFF.

J is TRBJ2-1 and V is TRBV2; D not resolved. The V end lost 3 bases, the J end lost 5 bases, and 23 bases lay between the germline ends. This CDR3 spans 18 amino acids. The germline V gene has CDR1 SNHLY and CDR2 FYNNEI. Written as DNA, the CDR3 is TGTGCCAGCAGTGACACCGTCGTAGCAAACATAAAAAACAATGAGCAGTTCTTC. It encodes CASSDTVVANIKNNEQFF.

V is TRBV11-2 and J is TRBJ2-3; possibly TRBD2 for D (6 bases). The V gene lost 5 bases and the J gene lost 0 bases, with 18 bases spanning the gap. This CDR3 contains 17 residues. Germline V gives CDR1 SGHAT, CDR2 FQNNGV. CDR3 amino acids: CASSPLATFISTDTQYF. Here the CDR3 DNA reads TGTGCCAGCAGCCCCCTAGCGACGTTTATTAGCACAGATACGCAGTATTTT.

V usage is TRBV14 and J usage is TRBJ1-6; D possibly corresponds to TRBD1 (6 bases). The CDR3 covers 18 residues. Trimming left V 2 bases short and J 10 bases short, with 24 bases between. CDR1 is SGHDN, CDR2 FVKESK, per germline. The CDR3 spells CASSQTMTGPLPPSPLHF. In DNA, the CDR3 is TGTGCCAGCAGCCAAACAATGACAGGCCCGCTCCCGCCCTCACCCCTCCACTTT.

On this clone: The sample has other DNA sequences that encode this CDR3 too. The chain links TRBV5-1 to TRBJ2-7, with TRBD1 matching over 10 bases. CDR1 SGHRS and CDR2 YFSETQ come from the germline V gene. V trimming: 4 bases; J trimming: 3 bases; junction bases outside the gene matches: 4. The CDR3 has 14 amino acids. The chain's CDR3 is CASSPGQGGYEQYF. The CDR3 DNA follows: TGCGCCAGCAGCCCTGGACAGGGGGGCTACGAGCAGTACTTC.

This CDR3 is CASSVHRGGDTEAFF. The CDR3 DNA is TGTGCCAGCAGTGTCCACAGGGGGGGTGACACTGAAGCTTTCTTT. This chain links TRBV25-1 with TRBJ1-1, with 8 positions matching TRBD1. Germline CDR1 is MGHDK and CDR2 is SYGVNS. V lost 4 bases to trimming and J lost 3 bases; unmatched junction nucleotides: 7. CDR3 size: 15 residues.

V usage is TRBV5-5 and J usage is TRBJ1-4, with TRBD1 matching 8 bases. The CDR3 is 15 residues long. CDR1 is SGHKS and CDR2 is YYEKEE in the germline V gene (reference sequence). The trim removed 4 bases at V and 6 bases at J, leaving 8 bases unmatched. This CDR3 reads CASSPQGAVDEKLFF. CDR3 coding DNA: TGTGCCAGCAGCCCGCAGGGGGCGGTGGATGAAAAACTGTTTTTT. The whole variable domain, filled in from reference TRBV5-5 and TRBJ1-4, reads DAGVTQSPTHLIKTRGQQVTLRCSPISGHKSVSWYQQVLGQGPQFIFQYYEKEERGRGNFPDRFSARQFPNYSSELNVNALLLGDSALYLCASSPQGAVDEKLFFGSGTQLSVL.

V gene TRBV30 combines with J gene TRBJ1-1; D remains unclear. Germline V CDR1 and CDR2: GTSNPN, SVGIG (reference sequence). V lost 0 bases, J lost 5 bases, and 10 bases lay in between. This CDR3 contains 13 residues. The CDR3 coding sequence is TGTGCCTGGAGTGTACCAGGTTTAACTGAAGCTTTCTTT. It translates to CAWSVPGLTEAFF.

The rearrangement joins TRBV7-3 to TRBJ2-6; D is possibly TRBD2 (6 bases). CDR1 is SGHTA and CDR2 is FQGTGA in the germline V gene. The CDR3 has 20 amino acids. Trimming cost V 5 bases and J 0 bases, with 23 bases left between them. The CDR3 nucleotides read TGTGCCAGCAGCCAACACGGGACTGTTATGGGTATCTCTGGGGCCAACGTCCTGACTTTC. It translates to CASSQHGTVMGISGANVLTF.

The chain is built from TRBV2 and TRBJ1-2; D may be TRBD1 (6 bases). Trimming took 0 bases from V and 4 from J, leaving 9 bases between them. Germline assignment: CDR1 SNHLY and CDR2 FYNNEI. The CDR3 length is 14 residues. The CDR3 region is CASSEAPGAYGYTF. DNA of the CDR3: TGTGCCAGCAGTGAAGCCCCAGGGGCCTATGGCTACACCTTC.

The V call is TRBV5-1, the J call TRBJ1-2; the match to TRBD1 covers 7 bases. There are 16 residues in the CDR3. Per the germline V gene, CDR1 is SGHRS and CDR2 is YFSETQ. J gave up 7 bases and V 0 bases, and 12 bases lay outside the gene matches. Here the CDR3 reads CASSLAQGGGIGGYTF. For the CDR3, the DNA is TGCGCCAGCAGCTTGGCCCAGGGGGGCGGTATAGGTGGCTACACCTTC. The complete variable domain, with remaining parts taken from reference TRBV5-1 and TRBJ1-2, reads KAGVTQTPRYLIKTRGQQVTLSCSPISGHRSVSWYQQTPGQGLQFLFEYFSETQRNKGNFPGRFSGRQFSNSRSEMNVSTLELGDSALYLCASSLAQGGGIGGYTFGSGTRLTVV.

The chain couples TRBV24-1 to TRBJ2-3; tentative D call: TRBD2 (6 bases). The ends were cut back, 4 bases at V and 0 bases at J, with 13 bases in the middle. The CDR3 length is 16 residues. CDR1 and CDR2 from the germline V gene are KGHDR and SFDVKD. The DNA for the CDR3 is TGTGCCACCAGTGACGCGGGATCCTCTAGCACAGATACGCAGTATTTT. Amino acid sequence: CATSDAGSSSTDTQYF.

The rearrangement uses TRBV9 and TRBJ1-2, with 8 bases identical to TRBD1. The CDR3 runs 15 residues. Trimming cost V 0 bases and J 8 bases; bases outside gene matches: 9. Germline values: CDR1 SGDLS, CDR2 YYNGEE. CDR3 in DNA: TGTGCCAGCAGCGTAGGTCGACAGGGGCTCGGCGGCTACACCTTC. Translation gives CASSVGRQGLGGYTF.

The J gene is TRBJ1-2, the V gene TRBV4-1; no reliable D call. This CDR3 contains 14 residues. Germline assignment: CDR1 MGHRA and CDR2 YSYEKL. V lost 1 base, J lost 1 base, and 7 bases lay in between. CDR3 loop: CASSQAGHNYGYTF. The CDR3 DNA sequence: TGCGCCAGCAGCCAAGCTGGCCATAACTATGGCTACACCTTC.

The chain uses TRBV28 and TRBJ2-3; D unclear. This CDR3 contains 14 residues. Germline-derived CDR1 and CDR2 are MDHEN and SYDVKM. Deletions cut 1 base from V and 6 bases from J, with 11 bases between. CDR3 coding DNA: TGTGCCAGCAGTTTATACCCAGCCGGGGATACGCAGTATTTT. Protein: CASSLYPAGDTQYF.

CDR3 residues: CASSYSRSLNADTQYF. CDR3 DNA sequence: TGTGCCAGCAGTTACTCACGGAGCCTTAACGCAGATACGCAGTATTTT. The V gene is TRBV6-5, the J gene TRBJ2-3; D unclear. V dropped 0 bases and J dropped 4 bases, with 14 bases sitting between them. The CDR3 runs 16 residues. In germline, CDR1 is MNHEY, CDR2 SVGAGI.

V usage is TRBV5-8 and J usage is TRBJ2-7; 7 bases align to TRBD1. The CDR3 contains 10 residues. From germline, CDR1 is SGHTS and CDR2 YDEGEE. The V gene end was trimmed by 3 bases and the J gene end by 11 bases; junction bases not matched to a gene: 2. CDR3 DNA sequence: TGTGCCAGCAGCTGGGACAGCAAGTACTTC. Its translation: CASSWDSKYF.

This clone was detected only a few times. The chain couples TRBV4-1 to TRBJ2-7; 13 nucleotides line up with TRBD2. Germline CDR1 MGHRA, CDR2 YSYEKL. CDR3 length: 16 amino acids. The V gene end was trimmed by 4 bases and the J gene end by 5 bases; junction bases not matched to a gene: 8. In nucleotides, the CDR3 is TGCGCCAGCAGCCGGGATGGACTAGCGGGAGCGAACGAGCAGTACTTC. Its translation: CASSRDGLAGANEQYF.

This clone was observed once. The chain combines TRBV24-1 with TRBJ2-1; TRBD1 aligns across 9 bases. The CDR3 runs 14 residues. Trimming took 9 bases from V and 4 from J; bases not matched to a gene: 6. Germline CDR1 is KGHDR and CDR2 is SFDVKD. The CDR3 region has the DNA TGTGCCACCTCCGACAGGGGGTTGTACAATGAGCAGTTCTTC. Translation: CATSDRGLYNEQFF.

This chain joins TRBV5-1 and TRBJ2-7; 8 bases fit TRBD2. The length of the CDR3 is 14 residues. Per the germline V gene, CDR1 is SGHRS and CDR2 is YFSETQ. The J segment lost 1 base and the V segment lost 2 bases, leaving 2 bases of the junction unmatched. CDR3 nucleotides: TGCGCCAGCAGCTTAGCGGGAGCTTCCTACGAGCAGTACTTC. This sequence encodes CASSLAGASYEQYF.

The V call is TRBV10-3, the J call TRBJ1-1; D is unclear. The CDR3 spans 12 residues. Trimming left V 3 bases short and J 7 bases short, with 9 bases between. Germline V gene lookup returns CDR1 ENHRY and CDR2 SYGVKD. DNA of the CDR3: TGTGCCATCAGTGAAGGTCCAGGTGAAGCTTTCTTT. Translated: CAISEGPGEAFF.

This clone was counted a single time. The CDR3 protein is CASSLLGGTSYEQYF. The CDR3 DNA sequence: TGTGCCAGCAGTTTATTAGGGGGGACTAGCTACGAGCAGTACTTC. This sequence joins TRBV28 and TRBJ2-7; 8 nucleotides line up with TRBD2. This CDR3 contains 15 residues. The trim removed 1 base at V and 3 bases at J, leaving 5 bases unmatched. The germline V gene has CDR1 MDHEN and CDR2 SYDVKM.

V and J are TRBV6-1 and TRBJ1-1; no clear D. The V gene lost 7 bases and the J gene lost 1 base, with 10 bases spanning the gap. The CDR3 consists of 13 residues. The V gene's germline CDR1 is MNHNS and CDR2 SASEGT. The CDR3 here is CASMKTGNTEAFF. CDR3 sequence (DNA): TGTGCCAGCATGAAGACTGGGAACACTGAAGCTTTCTTT.

V is TRBV6-5 and J is TRBJ2-5; the match to TRBD2 covers 11 bases. Germline V gene lookup returns CDR1 MNHEY and CDR2 SVGAGI. V trimming: 6 bases; J trimming: 5 bases; junction bases outside the gene matches: 5. The CDR3 runs 14 residues. CDR3 region: CASRRTSGWETQYF. DNA of the CDR3: TGTGCCAGCAGGCGGACTAGCGGGTGGGAGACCCAGTACTTC.

DNA for the CDR3: TGCGCCAGCAGCTCATCAGGGGGCTCTGGAAACACCATATATTTT. Its protein is CASSSSGGSGNTIYF. This chain connects TRBV4-1 to TRBJ1-3, with 7 bases identical to TRBD1. The length of the CDR3 is 15 residues. With 5 bases clipped from V and 0 bases from J, the junction kept 4 bases outside the gene matches. The germline CDR1 and CDR2 sequences are MGHRA and YSYEKL.

A word on this clone: The same CDR3 can be traced to other DNA sequences in this sample. The gene calls are TRBV12-5 and TRBJ1-1, with D tentatively TRBD1 (5 bases). CDR3 length: 13 amino acids. Germline V lookup: CDR1 LGHNT, CDR2 FRNRAP. The V gene lost 0 bases and the J gene lost 5 bases, with 7 bases spanning the gap. CDR3 DNA: TGTGCTAGTGGTTTGGTCGGGGGAACTGAAGCTTTCTTT. Its translation: CASGLVGGTEAFF.

This rearrangement joins TRBV4-1 to TRBJ2-3; no clear D gene. Germline values: CDR1 MGHRA, CDR2 YSYEKL. The CDR3 is 13 amino acids. V lost 1 base and J lost 4, with 6 bases in between. CDR3 sequence: CASSQVSADTQYF. CDR3 bases: TGCGCCAGCAGCCAAGTTTCGGCAGATACGCAGTATTTT.

The chain carries TRBV2 and TRBJ1-2; possible D gene TRBD1, 5 bases. V shed 8 bases and J shed 1 base, with 14 bases lying between them. The germline V gene encodes CDR1 SNHLY and CDR2 FYNNEI. The length of the CDR3 is 14 residues. The CDR3 protein is CASLPPDSNYGYTF. The CDR3 DNA is TGTGCCAGCCTACCCCCAGACAGTAACTATGGCTACACCTTC.